The present T cell receptor (beta chain) was sequenced within a study of blood T cell repertoires in COVID-19. As to this clone: One end of the junction does not line up with germline, which may come from a read error.

Germline loops: CDR1 WNHNN, CDR2 SYGVQD (reference sequence). This CDR3 contains 16 residues. Data came from immunoSEQ multiplex PCR; TCRdb stores just in-frame clones and leaves some out. This sample yields 40,000 or so clones, of which approximately 92% are seen a single time; roughly 8.1% belongs to the top ten. V gene TRBV10-1 combines with J gene TRBJ1-1; D ambiguous. The receptor was isolated from a man aged 25-45 years with active or convalescent COVID-19. What was sequenced was peripheral blood. The CDR3 loop is CASSAFPGESNAEAFF. CDR3 nucleotide sequence: TGCGCCAGCAGTGCCTTTCCGGGAGAGTCGAACGCTGAAGCTTTCTTT.